This passage covers 12 T cell receptor beta chains from one sample sequenced in a study of blood T cell repertoires in COVID-19. Some clones are missing from TCRdb's copy, which holds only in-frame ones; the method was immunoSEQ multiplex PCR. The sample carries about 34,000 clones, about 85% recorded once. Sequenced sample: peripheral blood. These receptors all come from a human donor with acute or convalescent COVID-19. The donor label of this sample is uncertain.

This chain links TRBV12-3 or TRBV12-4 with TRBJ1-4; D not resolved. V gave up 7 bases and J gave up 5 bases, with 5 bases separating them. This CDR3 contains 11 residues. CDR3 bases: TGTGCCAGCACCGTGAATGAAAAACTGTTTTTT. Translated: CASTVNEKLFF.

The chain links TRBV30 to TRBJ1-3, with D possibly TRBD1 on 5 matching bases. Germline V CDR1 and CDR2: GTSNPN, SVGIG (reference sequence). Trimming left V 8 bases short and J 4 bases short, with 24 bases between. This CDR3 comprises 16 residues. The CDR3 spells CAQSGGRYARGNTIYF. Written as DNA, the CDR3 is TGTGCCCAGTCGGGGGGTCGCTATGCTCGGGGAAACACCATATATTTT. The whole variable domain, remainder taken from reference TRBV30 and TRBJ1-3, is SQTIHQWPATLVQPVGSPLSLECTVEGTSNPNLYWYRQAAGRGLQLLFYSVGIGQISSEVPQNLSASRPQDRQFILSSKKLLLSDSGFYLCAQSGGRYARGNTIYFGEGSWLTVV.

V gene TRBV10-3 combines with J gene TRBJ2-7; no firm D call. Germline V gives CDR1 ENHRY, CDR2 SYGVKD. With 0 bases removed from V and 2 bases from J, the gap between germline ends came to 14 bases. This CDR3 region has 16 residues. The CDR3: CAISESRPPTTYEQYF. The CDR3 region has the DNA TGTGCCATCAGTGAGTCGCGTCCACCTACGACCTACGAGCAGTACTTC.

The chain employs TRBV11-1 and TRBJ2-1, with 7 bases identical to TRBD2. CDR3 size: 14 residues. The germline V gene has CDR1 SGHAT and CDR2 FQDESV (reference sequence). Losses at the gene ends were 3 bases for V and 10 bases for J; bases not matched to a gene: 9. The CDR3 nucleotides read TGTGCCAGCAGCTTGCGTAGACTGACTAGCGAGCAGTTCTTC. This codes for CASSLRRLTSEQFF.

The chain links TRBV7-9 to TRBJ1-2; 7 nucleotides agree with TRBD1. The trim removed 6 bases at V and 0 bases at J, leaving 13 bases unmatched. Germline assignment: CDR1 SEHNR and CDR2 FQNEAQ (reference sequence). There are 17 residues in the CDR3. The CDR3 coding sequence is TGTGCCAGCAGGAAGCTACAGGGGTCCGCCACTAACTATGGCTACACCTTC. Protein product: CASRKLQGSATNYGYTF.

V usage is TRBV6-5 and J usage is TRBJ2-7; TRBD1 might be the D (5 bases). This CDR3 contains 15 residues. Germline-derived CDR1 and CDR2 are MNHEY and SVGAGI. V shed 0 bases and J shed 0 bases, with 9 bases lying between them. The CDR3 sequence: CASSYSLTGSYEQYF. CDR3 sequence (DNA): TGTGCCAGCAGTTACTCTTTAACAGGCTCCTACGAGCAGTACTTC.

Concerning this clone itself: The junction does not match germline at one end; this may be a read error. The chain is built from TRBV3-1 (or the pseudogene TRBV3-2) and TRBJ1-2; D perhaps matches TRBD1 (6 bases). CDR3 length: 15 residues. CDR1 LGHDT and CDR2 YNNKEL come from the germline V gene (reference sequence). The CDR3 DNA reads as TGTGCCAGCAGCCATACCGGGGACACCGACTACGGCTACACCTTC. This sequence encodes CASSHTGDTDYGYTF.

This rearrangement joins TRBV7-2 to TRBJ2-1, with 10 bases matching TRBD1. Germline assignment: CDR1 SGHTA and CDR2 FQGNSA. This CDR3 contains 15 residues. V lost 6 bases to trimming and J lost 3 bases; unmatched junction nucleotides: 5. The CDR3 reads CASRAGQGGYNEQFF. CDR3 coding DNA: TGTGCCAGCAGGGCAGGACAGGGGGGCTACAATGAGCAGTTCTTC.

V gene TRBV28 combines with J gene TRBJ2-1; possibly TRBD1 for D (6 bases). The CDR3 extends over 13 amino acids. Germline V gene data show CDR1 as MDHEN and CDR2 as SYDVKM. With 5 bases removed from V and 7 bases from J, the gap between germline ends came to 12 bases. The CDR3 DNA follows: TGTGCCAGCAGTCAAACAGGGAAGAATGAGCAGTTCTTC. The encoded protein is CASSQTGKNEQFF. The variable domain in full, completed from reference TRBV28 and TRBJ2-1, reads DVKVTQSSRYLVKRTGEKVFLECVQDMDHENMFWYRQDPGLGLRLIYFSYDVKMKEKGDIPEGYSVSREKKERFSLILESASTNQTSMYLCASSQTGKNEQFFGPGTRLTVL.

The V and J genes are TRBV4-3 and TRBJ1-4; D is ambiguous. The CDR3 is made up of 15 amino acids. V was trimmed by 0 bases and J by 8 bases, leaving 13 bases between them. Germline-derived CDR1 and CDR2 are LGHNA and YSLEER. The CDR3, as DNA: TGCGCCAGCAGCCAAGAATTCACCCTAATGGAAAAACTGTTTTTT. It encodes CASSQEFTLMEKLFF.

The rearrangement uses TRBV27 and TRBJ2-1, with 7 positions matching TRBD1. V shed 5 bases, J shed 5 bases, and the junction held 12 bases outside the gene matches. CDR3 size: 16 residues. CDR1 MNHEY and CDR2 SMNVEV come from the germline V gene (reference sequence). This chain's CDR3 is CASSNARDSVHNEQFF. CDR3 DNA: TGTGCCAGCAGTAATGCCCGGGACAGCGTCCACAATGAGCAGTTCTTC.

The V call is TRBV28, the J call TRBJ2-7, with a weak D call TRBD2 (5 bases). CDR3 size: 15 residues. V was cut by 6 bases and J by 2 bases, with 17 bases left in between. The V gene's germline CDR1 is MDHEN and CDR2 SYDVKM. The CDR3 region has the DNA TGTGCCAGCAGCCTCCCAGTGGCGGGCGCCTACGAGCAGTACTTC. Its protein product is CASSLPVAGAYEQYF. The complete variable domain, with remaining parts taken from reference TRBV28 and TRBJ2-7, reads DVKVTQSSRYLVKRTGEKVFLECVQDMDHENMFWYRQDPGLGLRLIYFSYDVKMKEKGDIPEGYSVSREKKERFSLILESASTNQTSMYLCASSLPVAGAYEQYFGPGTRLTVT.